What follows are 11 T cell receptor beta chains derived from one specimen sequenced in a study of breast tumors, draining lymph nodes, adjacent tissues. The lymph nodes were axillary draining lymph nodes from breast cancer patients. TCRdb re-derived calls from the multiplex PCR reads in MiXCR, one entry per CDR3 protein. The sample has 180,000 or so distinct CDR3 sequences, more than 25% seen once; the top ten hold about 3.7%. The sequenced sample was axillary lymph node tissue. Every receptor here comes from a female donor with breast cancer. Some clones in this sample may be carry-over from other donors' samples.

Ten or more counts support this clonotype. The rearrangement joins TRBV19 to TRBJ2-1; 11 bases align to TRBD1. The V segment lost 5 bases and the J segment 6 bases; nucleotides outside the gene matches: 3. The germline gives CDR1 LNHDA, CDR2 SQIVND (reference sequence). The CDR3 spans 14 residues. CDR3: CASSLGTGGNEQFF. DNA of the CDR3: TGTGCCAGTAGTTTAGGGACAGGGGGCAATGAGCAGTTCTTC.

This clonotype came up many times. The chain carries TRBV2 and TRBJ2-1, with D hard to call. The CDR3 is 10 residues long. Trimming pared 4 bases from V and 10 bases from J, leaving 5 bases between. Germline loops: CDR1 SNHLY, CDR2 FYNNEI. CDR3 nucleotides: TGTGCCAGCAGTGTTTGGGAGCAGTTCTTC. Translated: CASSVWEQFF.

This clonotype was counted many times. V gene TRBV4-3 combines with J gene TRBJ2-2; no reliable D call. Germline V gives CDR1 LGHNA, CDR2 YSLEER. This CDR3 spans 15 amino acids. The V end lost 0 bases, the J end lost 7 bases, and 12 bases lay between the germline ends. CDR3 protein: CASSQDSDRLGELFF. The DNA for the CDR3 is TGCGCCAGCAGCCAAGACTCGGACCGCCTCGGGGAGCTGTTTTTT.

This clonotype came up a few times. A much larger clone differs from this one at a single base, so this may be a read error. The chain employs TRBV19 and TRBJ1-2, with a tentative D call TRBD1 (6 bases). CDR3 size: 14 residues. Trimming took off 6 bases at V and 0 bases at J, with 11 bases between the two ends. Germline CDR1 reads LNHDA; CDR2 reads SQIVND (reference sequence). DNA for the CDR3: TGTGCCAGTAGGGGGGGCGGAGCTAACTATGGCTACACCTTC. Translating gives CASRGGGANYGYTF.

This clonotype was seen once. The chain carries TRBV6-5 and TRBJ1-1; unclear D gene. CDR1 and CDR2 (germline): MNHEY, SVGAGI. With 6 bases removed from V and 2 bases from J, the gap between germline ends came to 10 bases. The CDR3 contains 13 residues. The CDR3 DNA follows: TGTGCCAGCAGACCCCTAGAAAACACTGAAGCTTTCTTT. It yields the protein CASRPLENTEAFF.

The sample holds many counts of this clonotype. This chain connects TRBV7-9 to TRBJ1-2; 8 bases map to TRBD1. This CDR3 spans 14 amino acids. Germline V gene data show CDR1 as SEHNR and CDR2 as FQNEAQ (reference sequence). Trimming took 5 bases from V and 4 from J; bases not matched to a gene: 6. The CDR3 coding sequence is TGTGCCAGCAGCCTCGGACAGGGTGGCTATGGCTACACCTTC. It is translated as CASSLGQGGYGYTF.

As for this clonotype: A read error may produce the germline difference seen at one junction end. The chain recombines TRBV28 with TRBJ2-1, with D possibly matching TRBD1 (5 bases). The germline V gene encodes CDR1 MDHEN and CDR2 SYDVKM. This CDR3 has 12 residues. The CDR3 loop is CASSTEDNGQFF. The CDR3 DNA is TGTGCCAGCAGCACAGAGGACAATGGGCAGTTCTTC.

This clonotype has at least ten counts. The chain is built from TRBV12-3 or TRBV12-4 and TRBJ2-3; D ambiguous. The CDR3 length is 13 residues. Trimming stripped 3 bases from V and 6 bases from J, with 10 bases between. The CDR3 loop reads CASSFAPADTQYF. For the CDR3, the DNA is TGTGCCAGCAGTTTTGCCCCGGCGGATACGCAGTATTTT.

This clonotype has at least ten counts. For the CDR3, the DNA is TGCAGCCTGTCCCTAGCGGGACGGCCCAATGAGCAGTTCTTC. This encodes CSLSLAGRPNEQFF. The genes are TRBV29-1 and TRBJ2-1; 9 nucleotides agree with TRBD2. The CDR3 consists of 14 residues. With V trimmed by 8 bases and J by 6 bases, 11 bases remained unmatched. CDR1 is SQVTM, CDR2 ANQGSEA, per germline.

The chain is built from TRBV5-6 and TRBJ2-3; D unresolved. The V and J ends lost 4 bases and 0 bases respectively, with 18 bases between them. The CDR3 is 17 residues long. Germline V gene data show CDR1 as SGHDT and CDR2 as YYEEEE. CDR3 DNA sequence: TGTGCCAGCAGCAGCTTAGAAGGGTCCCTTAGCACAGATACGCAGTATTTT. Protein sequence: CASSSLEGSLSTDTQYF. The variable domain in full, with the rest retrieved from reference TRBV5-6 and TRBJ2-3, is DAGVTQSPTHLIKTRGQQVTLRCSPKSGHDTVSWYQQALGQGPQFIFQYYEEEERQRGNFPDRFSGHQFPNYSSELNVNALLLGDSALYLCASSSLEGSLSTDTQYFGPGTRLTVL.

As for this clonotype: Likely a read error: the CDR3 ends without its conserved phenylalanine or tryptophan. This chain uses TRBV7-2 with TRBJ2-3; D perhaps matches TRBD1 (6 bases). The germline V gene has CDR1 SGHTA and CDR2 FQGNSA. This CDR3 has 14 residues. The V end was cut by 9 bases, the J end by 6 bases, with 19 bases between. This CDR3 reads CASQRGWERDTQYL. CDR3 bases: TGTGCCAGTCAGAGGGGGTGGGAGAGGGATACGCAGTATCTT.